Below, 22 T cell receptor beta chains from the same sample are listed, as sequenced in a study of immune characterization of retroperitoneal liposarcoma. TCRdb analysed the PCR reads with MiXCR anew, one entry per CDR3 protein. The table has some 11,000 distinct CDR3 sequences, about a quarter seen once; the top ten hold around 8.3%. Sequencing was performed on tumor tissue. Receptors originate from a male donor with retroperitoneal liposarcoma.

This clonotype occurred many times. The chain is built from TRBV7-3 and TRBJ2-1, with D perhaps matching TRBD1 (6 bases). The J call may be in error: the DNA end matches TRBJ2-7 better. The CDR3 loop spans 15 amino acids. Germline loops: CDR1 SGHTA, CDR2 FQGTGA. DNA of the CDR3: TGTGCCAGCAGCCCGGGACCGATTAAGGGACATGAGCAGTACTTC. Protein: CASSPGPIKGHEQYF.

The count of this clonotype is one. An end of the junction differs from the germline gene, which may be a read error. The V call is TRBV7-2, the J call TRBJ2-4; TRBD1 or TRBD2 may be the D gene (5 bases each). Germline assignment: CDR1 SGHTA and CDR2 FQGNSA. The CDR3 runs 11 residues. The CDR3 DNA reads as TGTGCCAGCAGCTCCGGGGCCGCGTGGTTCTTC. Translated, it gives CASSSGAAWFF. Together with reference TRBV7-2 and TRBJ2-4, the CDR3 gives the full variable domain: GAGVSQSPSNKVTEKGKDVELRCDPISGHTALYWYRQSLGQGLEFLIYFQGNSAPDKSGLPSDRFSAERTGGSVSTLTIQRTQQEDSAVYLCASSSGAAWFFGAGTRLSVL.

The chain employs TRBV28 and TRBJ2-7, with a tentative D call TRBD1 (5 bases). From germline, CDR1 is MDHEN and CDR2 SYDVKM. The V end lost 5 bases, the J end lost 2 bases, and 7 bases lay between the germline ends. CDR3 length: 12 amino acids. For the CDR3, the DNA is TGTGCCAGCAGTACAGGAACCTACGAGCAGTACTTC. It specifies CASSTGTYEQYF.

Within the sample, this clonotype is medium-sized. The rearrangement links TRBV7-2 to TRBJ2-5; either TRBD1 or TRBD2 may fit D (6 bases each). The germline V gene has CDR1 SGHTA and CDR2 FQGNSA. The CDR3 runs 13 residues. V lost 6 bases to trimming and J lost 1 base, with 9 bases between them. CDR3: CASSRGPQETQYF. CDR3 in DNA: TGTGCCAGCAGTCGGGGGCCCCAAGAGACCCAGTACTTC.

This clonotype was detected a few times. The rearrangement links TRBV4-1 to TRBJ2-3; TRBD2 aligns across 7 bases. Unmatched junction bases numbered 12, after V lost 5 bases and J lost 4 bases. From germline, CDR1 is MGHRA and CDR2 YSYEKL. The CDR3 covers 16 residues. CDR3 coding DNA: TGCGCCAGCAGCAAAGGGGCGGCGGGAGTTGCAGATACGCAGTATTTT. This translates into CASSKGAAGVADTQYF.

In its sample, this clonotype was seen many times. The chain employs TRBV6-1 and TRBJ2-3, with 10 bases that match TRBD2. Trimming took 6 bases from V and 6 from J; bases not matched to a gene: 9. This CDR3 has 15 amino acids. Per the germline V gene, CDR1 is MNHNS and CDR2 is SASEGT. The CDR3, as DNA: TGTGCCAGCAGACAGGGAAGCGGGAGGGGCGATACGCAGTATTTT. Its protein product is CASRQGSGRGDTQYF.

This clonotype was counted once. At one boundary the junction diverges from the germline segment, which might be a read error. J is TRBJ2-3 and V is TRBV7-2, with D perhaps matching TRBD2 (6 bases). The germline gives CDR1 SGHTA, CDR2 FQGNSA. The length of the CDR3 is 15 residues. CDR3 sequence (DNA): TGTACCAGCAGCCCCCGCGGGAAGGGCGCCGACGAGCAGTACTTT. It translates to CTSSPRGKGADEQYF.

This clonotype is categorized as medium-sized (0.01 to 0.1%). The chain is built from TRBV6-1 and TRBJ2-3; a possible D gene is TRBD1 (5 bases). This CDR3 region has 13 residues. CDR1 is MNHNS and CDR2 is SASEGT in the germline V gene. Trimming took off 5 bases at V and 4 bases at J, with 10 bases between the two ends. CDR3 protein: CASSIRQSDTQYF. Written as DNA, the CDR3 is TGTGCCAGCAGTATCCGACAGTCAGATACGCAGTATTTT.

V and J are TRBV5-6 and TRBJ2-1; TRBD2 agrees at 10 bases. Germline loops: CDR1 SGHDT, CDR2 YYEEEE. Trimming cost V 0 bases and J 10 bases; bases outside gene matches: 13. This CDR3 comprises 17 residues. This CDR3 reads CASSLGTSGLGGVEQFF. Here the CDR3 DNA reads TGTGCCAGCAGCTTGGGGACTAGCGGCCTAGGGGGGGTCGAGCAGTTCTTC.

This clonotype was counted at least ten times. The chain couples TRBV6-1 to TRBJ2-3, with 9 bases aligning to TRBD2. The CDR3 loop spans 15 amino acids. Trimming cost V 5 bases and J 1 base; bases outside gene matches: 4. Per germline, CDR1 MNHNS and CDR2 SASEGT. CDR3 DNA sequence: TGTGCCAGCAGTTTGGGACTAGCTGGCACAGATACGCAGTATTTT. Amino acids: CASSLGLAGTDTQYF.

In its sample, this clonotype was seen many times. This sequence joins TRBV7-6 and TRBJ2-1; 10 positions match TRBD1. This CDR3 contains 17 residues. Germline trimming cut 1 base from V and 2 bases from J; bases unmatched to any gene: 5. Germline loops: CDR1 SGHVS, CDR2 FNYEAQ. DNA for the CDR3: TGTGCCAGCAGCTTAGACGGCGGGACAGGGGCCTACAATGAGCAGTTCTTC. It codes for CASSLDGGTGAYNEQFF. The whole variable domain, filled in from reference TRBV7-6 and TRBJ2-1, reads GAGVSQSPRYKVTKRGQDVALRCDPISGHVSLYWYRQALGQGPEFLTYFNYEAQQDKSGLPNDRFSAERPEGSISTLTIQRTEQRDSAMYRCASSLDGGTGAYNEQFFGPGTRLTVL.

V gene TRBV7-3 combines with J gene TRBJ2-1, with 8 bases matching TRBD2. The J call may be wrong; the DNA end is better matched by TRBJ2-7. There are 15 residues in the CDR3. Germline V gene sequence: CDR1 SGHTA, CDR2 FQGTGA. CDR3 sequence: CASSLFSGDYNEQYF. In nucleotides, the CDR3 is TGTGCCAGCAGCTTATTTAGCGGGGACTACAATGAGCAGTACTTC.

The V and J genes are TRBV6-1 and TRBJ2-3; D gene unclear. This CDR3 is built from 14 residues. Germline loops: CDR1 MNHNS, CDR2 SASEGT. Trimming cost V 5 bases and J 2 bases, with 11 bases left between them. In DNA, the CDR3 is TGTGCCAGCAGTTTCGGACCAAACACAGATACGCAGTATTTT. This encodes CASSFGPNTDTQYF.

V is TRBV7-2 and J is TRBJ2-2; D gene ambiguous. V shed 4 bases and J shed 5 bases, with 14 bases lying between them. The CDR3 loop spans 15 amino acids. The V gene's germline CDR1 is SGHTA and CDR2 FQGNSA. The CDR3 reads CASSSAPGATGELFF. CDR3 nucleotide sequence: TGTGCCAGCAGCTCCGCGCCAGGTGCGACCGGGGAGCTGTTTTTT. Together with reference TRBV7-2 and TRBJ2-2, the CDR3 gives the full variable domain: GAGVSQSPSNKVTEKGKDVELRCDPISGHTALYWYRQSLGQGLEFLIYFQGNSAPDKSGLPSDRFSAERTGGSVSTLTIQRTQQEDSAVYLCASSSAPGATGELFFGEGSRLTVL.

This clonotype is categorized as large (0.1 to 1%). The chain uses TRBV6-1 and TRBJ2-5; 11 positions agree with TRBD2. The trim removed 2 bases at V and 2 bases at J, leaving 1 base unmatched. The length of the CDR3 is 15 residues. Germline CDR1 and CDR2: MNHNS and SASEGT. The CDR3 coding sequence is TGTGCCAGCAGTGAAATAGCGGGGGGGCAAGAGACCCAGTACTTC. This encodes CASSEIAGGQETQYF.

This clonotype was recorded many times. The rearrangement joins TRBV11-1 to TRBJ2-3; tentative D call: TRBD1 (6 bases). The CDR3 covers 15 residues. Germline CDR1 reads SGHAT; CDR2 reads FQDESV (reference sequence). Trimming left V 5 bases short and J 2 bases short, with 14 bases between. The CDR3 protein is CASSPRDISTDTQYF. The DNA for the CDR3 is TGTGCCAGCAGCCCTCGGGACATTTCCACAGATACGCAGTATTTT.

This chain connects TRBV7-6 to TRBJ2-3, with a tentative D call TRBD2 (6 bases). This CDR3 has 18 amino acids. Trimming took off 5 bases at V and 10 bases at J, with 31 bases between the two ends. The germline gives CDR1 SGHVS, CDR2 FNYEAQ. The CDR3 bases are TGTGCCAGCAGCCTCCTCAGCTTAGGGTCCCTGGGCGGGGTTTCGCAGTATTTT. This translates into CASSLLSLGSLGGVSQYF. Full variable domain (outside the CDR3, taken from reference TRBV7-6 and TRBJ2-3): GAGVSQSPRYKVTKRGQDVALRCDPISGHVSLYWYRQALGQGPEFLTYFNYEAQQDKSGLPNDRFSAERPEGSISTLTIQRTEQRDSAMYRCASSLLSLGSLGGVSQYFGPGTRLTVL.

V gene TRBV6-8 combines with J gene TRBJ2-5; perhaps TRBD2 as D (6 bases). Trimming took 4 bases from V and 6 from J, leaving 15 bases between them. The CDR3 totals 14 residues. From germline, CDR1 is MNHGY and CDR2 SAAAGT. The CDR3 region has the DNA TGTGCCAGCAGTTTTACGGCGGGATTGCAGACCCAGTACTTC. Its translation: CASSFTAGLQTQYF.

This clonotype was recorded a few times. The rearrangement uses TRBV27 and TRBJ2-1, with 10 bases aligning to TRBD1. The J call may be faulty, since TRBJ2-7 better matches the DNA end. This CDR3 contains 13 residues. Germline lookup yields CDR1 MNHEY and CDR2 SMNVEV (reference sequence). Here the CDR3 reads CASSRQGAGEQYF. The CDR3 DNA reads as TGTGCCAGCAGCAGACAGGGGGCGGGAGAGCAGTACTTC.

V gene TRBV7-4 combines with J gene TRBJ2-3, with D perhaps matching TRBD1 (6 bases). Near its end, the DNA agrees better with TRBJ1-1, so the J call may be wrong. This CDR3 spans 16 amino acids. Germline V lookup: CDR1 SGHVT, CDR2 SQSDAQ. The DNA for the CDR3 is TGTGCCAGCAGCTTAAATACGGGACACCTGAACACTGAAGCTTTCTTT. It specifies CASSLNTGHLNTEAFF.

In its sample, this clonotype was seen many times. This sequence joins TRBV6-1 and TRBJ2-1, with a weak D call TRBD2 (6 bases). The J call may not be correct, given that the DNA end is closer to TRBJ2-7. CDR1 and CDR2 from the germline V gene are MNHNS and SASEGT. This CDR3 has 15 amino acids. Here the CDR3 reads CASSAARAGTYEQYF. The CDR3 nucleotides read TGTGCCAGCAGTGCCGCCAGGGCGGGGACCTACGAGCAGTACTTC.

J is TRBJ2-5 and V is TRBV12-3 or TRBV12-4, with a possible D match to TRBD2 (6 bases). The J call may be incorrect, as the DNA end agrees better with TRBJ2-1. The CDR3 length is 14 residues. CDR3 bases: TGTGCCAGCAGTCGGACAACGGGAGTTTATGAGCAGTTCTTC. Residues: CASSRTTGVYEQFF.